The clone carrying this TCR beta chain has more than one count but fewer than ten. Primers used in a second PCR of about 7 to 12 cycles were a sample-barcoded 5' primer and a J-beta primer mix. In TCRdb, the 5' RACE reads were re-called with MiXCR into one record per CDR3 protein. Found here are around 1,800,000 distinct CDR3 sequences, 35% to 50% of them singletons; the top ten hold roughly 23%. The data stem from a study of blood T cells in healthy people across ages. Across the study: Every two T cells gave about one barcoded beta molecule via template switching.

The CDR3 loop spans 14 amino acids. Germline V gene sequence: CDR1 ENHRY, CDR2 SYGVKD. V lost 10 bases and J lost 7; bases outside the gene matches: 11. Material for sequencing was blood. The TCR comes from a human donor in good health. The chain joins TRBV10-3 to TRBJ2-1; 9 bases fit TRBD1. In DNA form, the CDR3 reads TGTGCCACCAGGACAGGGGCTCCTCTAAATGAGCAGTTCTTC. The encoded protein is CATRTGAPLNEQFF.